These 20 T cell receptor beta chains were all obtained from the same sample, sequenced in a study of blood T cell repertoires in COVID-19. Only in-frame clones appear in the TCRdb table, and some are missing; sequencing was by immunoSEQ multiplex PCR. Of about 380,000 clones listed, more than 75% are singletons. Specimen: PBMCs or T cells enriched from blood (not recorded which). These receptors were obtained from a woman aged 18-29 years who had recovered from COVID-19.

The V call is TRBV5-1, the J call TRBJ2-1, with D possibly being TRBD2 (6 bases). Germline V CDR1 and CDR2: SGHRS, YFSETQ. The CDR3 contains 14 residues. V was pared by 7 bases and J by 4 bases, with 15 bases between. The DNA for the CDR3 is TGCGCCAGCTCCCGGGACGGGACTTACAATGAGCAGTTCTTC. This codes for CASSRDGTYNEQFF.

The V and J genes are TRBV7-9 and TRBJ2-3, with 11 bases lining up with TRBD2. The germline gives CDR1 SEHNR, CDR2 FQNEAQ (reference sequence). Losses at the gene ends were 5 bases for V and 4 bases for J; bases not matched to a gene: 5. CDR3 length equals 15 residues. CDR3 amino acids: CASSPASGGSDTQYF. DNA for the CDR3: TGTGCCAGCAGCCCCGCTAGCGGGGGGTCAGATACGCAGTATTTT.

The chain employs TRBV18 and TRBJ2-1, with 8 bases identical to TRBD1. The V segment lost 3 bases and the J segment 9 bases; nucleotides outside the gene matches: 16. The CDR3 loop spans 17 amino acids. Germline CDR1 reads KGHSH; CDR2 reads LQKENI. The CDR3 sequence is CASSPHITGTGESEQFF. CDR3 nucleotides: TGTGCCAGCTCACCTCATATCACGGGGACAGGCGAATCTGAGCAGTTCTTC.

The chain is built from TRBV30 and TRBJ1-5; D may be TRBD1 (5 bases). Germline loops: CDR1 GTSNPN, CDR2 SVGIG (reference sequence). The CDR3 sequence is 14 residues long. The V gene lost 2 bases and the J gene lost 6 bases, with 14 bases spanning the gap. CDR3 residues: CAWSYRQGSQPQHF. In DNA form, the CDR3 reads TGTGCCTGGAGTTATAGGCAGGGAAGTCAGCCCCAGCATTTT.

The chain carries TRBV11-2 and TRBJ1-2, with D perhaps TRBD1 (5 bases). With 5 bases removed from V and 4 bases from J, the gap between germline ends came to 14 bases. Germline assignment: CDR1 SGHAT and CDR2 FQNNGV. This CDR3 comprises 14 residues. CDR3 sequence (DNA): TGTGCCAGCAGCCTGGGGGGGTCGGCCTATGGCTACACCTTC. Its protein is CASSLGGSAYGYTF.

The genes are TRBV5-1 and TRBJ2-1, with D perhaps TRBD2 (6 bases). V lost 5 bases to trimming and J lost 0 bases, with 12 bases between them. Germline CDR1 and CDR2: SGHRS and YFSETQ. The CDR3 loop spans 15 amino acids. CDR3 sequence: CASRWGVGSYNEQFF. The DNA of the CDR3 is TGCGCCAGCAGATGGGGGGTCGGCTCCTACAATGAGCAGTTCTTC.

This clone was seen a few times. The rearrangement links TRBV5-1 to TRBJ2-5, with 9 bases lining up with TRBD2. The germline V gene has CDR1 SGHRS and CDR2 YFSETQ. Trimming took 0 bases from V and 2 from J; bases not matched to a gene: 8. The CDR3 has 17 amino acids. The CDR3 loop reads CASSLGTSVITQETQYF. The DNA of the CDR3 is TGCGCCAGCAGCTTGGGGACTAGCGTGATTACGCAAGAGACCCAGTACTTC.

The chain recombines TRBV2 with TRBJ1-4; D not resolved. CDR3 length: 16 amino acids. Germline-derived CDR1 and CDR2 are SNHLY and FYNNEI. V lost 7 bases, J lost 3 bases, and 18 bases lay in between. CDR3 amino acids: CASTGDLTVSNEKLFF. CDR3 nucleotide sequence: TGTGCCAGCACGGGTGACCTGACCGTCTCTAATGAAAAACTGTTTTTT.

The chain recombines TRBV15 with TRBJ1-5, with D possibly TRBD1 on 6 matching bases. In germline, CDR1 is LNHNV, CDR2 YYDKDF (reference sequence). This CDR3 has 14 amino acids. V shed 4 bases and J shed 5 bases, with 12 bases lying between them. CDR3 sequence reads: CATSTGQIDQPQHF. CDR3 sequence (DNA): TGTGCCACCAGCACCGGACAGATAGATCAGCCCCAGCATTTT.

This chain connects TRBV9 to TRBJ2-5; TRBD2 is a possible D gene (5 bases). Trimming cost V 2 bases and J 3 bases, with 8 bases left between them. Germline V lookup: CDR1 SGDLS, CDR2 YYNGEE. The length of the CDR3 is 13 residues. CDR3 amino acids: CASSVSGEETQYF. The CDR3 DNA is TGTGCCAGCAGCGTCAGCGGAGAAGAGACCCAGTACTTC.

The V and J genes are TRBV7-8 and TRBJ1-3; 7 nucleotides match TRBD1. J lost 1 base, V lost 5 bases, and 5 bases had no gene match. Per the germline V gene, CDR1 is SGHVS and CDR2 is FQNEAQ. CDR3 length: 15 residues. The CDR3 loop is CASSKETGSGNTIYF. Here the CDR3 DNA reads TGTGCCAGCAGCAAGGAGACAGGGTCTGGAAACACCATATATTTT.

The chain carries TRBV2 and TRBJ1-2; 7 bases are shared with TRBD1. The CDR3 consists of 14 residues. Germline lookup yields CDR1 SNHLY and CDR2 FYNNEI. V was pared by 5 bases and J by 5 bases, with 8 bases of the junction left unmatched. In nucleotides, the CDR3 is TGTGCCAGCAGTCCCAGACAGGGAAGTTATGGCTACACCTTC. Protein product: CASSPRQGSYGYTF.

The J gene is TRBJ2-5, the V gene TRBV7-9, with 12 bases identical to TRBD1. CDR3 size: 14 residues. The V and J ends lost 6 bases and 5 bases, in that order; junction bases with no gene match: 4. Germline V CDR1 and CDR2: SEHNR, FQNEAQ (reference sequence). For the CDR3, the DNA is TGTGCCAGCAGATCAGGGACAGGGGGCGAGACCCAGTACTTC. Translation gives CASRSGTGGETQYF.

This clone was seen only once. The chain links TRBV29-1 to TRBJ1-2, with 9 bases fitting TRBD1. CDR3 size: 15 residues. CDR1 SQVTM and CDR2 ANQGSEA come from the germline V gene. V trimming: 5 bases; J trimming: 1 base; junction bases outside the gene matches: 8. CDR3 bases: TGCAGCGTTTCACCGGGACAGGGACTTAACTATGGCTACACCTTC. It translates to CSVSPGQGLNYGYTF.

The chain links TRBV5-1 to TRBJ1-1; the match to TRBD1 covers 7 bases. The V gene end was trimmed by 4 bases and the J gene end by 7 bases; junction bases not matched to a gene: 7. The CDR3 contains 13 residues. CDR1 is SGHRS, CDR2 YFSETQ, per germline. CDR3 loop: CASSPGQSIEAFF. The CDR3 region has the DNA TGCGCCAGCAGCCCGGGACAGTCTATTGAAGCTTTCTTT.

J is TRBJ2-6 and V is TRBV4-1, with TRBD1 as a possible D gene (5 bases). Between the trimmed V and J ends, which lost 1 base and 4 bases, there was a span of 14 bases. This CDR3 has 17 residues. Germline CDR1 is MGHRA and CDR2 is YSYEKL. CDR3 coding DNA: TGCGCCAGCAGCCAAGCTCTCAGGGAAACAGGGGCCAACGTCCTGACTTTC. Its translation: CASSQALRETGANVLTF.

This clone was counted only a few times. V is TRBV5-4 and J is TRBJ1-2; 9 bases fit TRBD1. The CDR3 consists of 16 residues. J lost 8 bases, V lost 4 bases, and 15 bases had no gene match. Per germline, CDR1 SGHNT and CDR2 YYREEE (reference sequence). For the CDR3, the DNA is TGTGCCAGCAGCCATTTCAAAGGGACAGGGCTCGGCGGCTACACCTTC. This gives the protein CASSHFKGTGLGGYTF.

J is TRBJ1-3 and V is TRBV4-1; D not resolved. V lost 0 bases, J lost 0 bases, and 6 bases lay in between. Germline V gives CDR1 MGHRA, CDR2 YSYEKL. The CDR3 has 15 residues. This CDR3 reads CASSQDRNSGNTIYF. CDR3 nucleotides: TGCGCCAGCAGCCAAGACAGGAACTCTGGAAACACCATATATTTT.

This sequence joins TRBV3-1 (or the pseudogene TRBV3-2) and TRBJ2-1, with D maybe TRBD1 (6 bases). CDR1 and CDR2 (germline): LGHDT, YNNKEL (reference sequence). This CDR3 is built from 15 residues. Trimming removed 3 bases at V and 7 bases at J, with 16 bases between. The DNA of the CDR3 is TGTGCCAGCAGCCAGCCTGGACAGCCTTATAATGAGCAGTTCTTC. It codes for CASSQPGQPYNEQFF.

The chain recombines TRBV4-1 with TRBJ1-5; D possibly corresponds to TRBD1 (5 bases). Germline CDR1 reads MGHRA; CDR2 reads YSYEKL. Trimming took off 4 bases at V and 5 bases at J, with 15 bases between the two ends. CDR3 length: 15 amino acids. The CDR3 is CASSRPGLRDQPQHF. In nucleotides, the CDR3 is TGCGCCAGCAGCCGCCCGGGACTGAGAGATCAGCCCCAGCATTTT.